This entry features one TCR beta chain sequence. The sample comes from a study of T-cell memory formation after mild COVID-19. Via MiXCR, TCRdb re-called the 5' RACE reads, giving one row per CDR3 protein. This sample has roughly 300,000 distinct CDR3 sequences, with roughly 8.2% found just once. CDR3 size: 15 residues. Germline values: CDR1 SGHTA, CDR2 FQGTGA. V trimming: 1 base; J trimming: 6 bases; junction bases outside the gene matches: 5. The sample comprised PBMCs or a T cell subset sorted from them (not recorded which). The receptor's source is a man younger than 35 who had mild COVID-19 (a few samples of this study predate the infection). Cell type and time point are not known. The rearrangement joins TRBV7-3 to TRBJ2-3; 9 positions match TRBD1. The CDR3 DNA reads TGTGCCAGCAGCTTAAGGGGACAGGGTTACGATACGCAGTATTTT. This gives the protein CASSLRGQGYDTQYF.